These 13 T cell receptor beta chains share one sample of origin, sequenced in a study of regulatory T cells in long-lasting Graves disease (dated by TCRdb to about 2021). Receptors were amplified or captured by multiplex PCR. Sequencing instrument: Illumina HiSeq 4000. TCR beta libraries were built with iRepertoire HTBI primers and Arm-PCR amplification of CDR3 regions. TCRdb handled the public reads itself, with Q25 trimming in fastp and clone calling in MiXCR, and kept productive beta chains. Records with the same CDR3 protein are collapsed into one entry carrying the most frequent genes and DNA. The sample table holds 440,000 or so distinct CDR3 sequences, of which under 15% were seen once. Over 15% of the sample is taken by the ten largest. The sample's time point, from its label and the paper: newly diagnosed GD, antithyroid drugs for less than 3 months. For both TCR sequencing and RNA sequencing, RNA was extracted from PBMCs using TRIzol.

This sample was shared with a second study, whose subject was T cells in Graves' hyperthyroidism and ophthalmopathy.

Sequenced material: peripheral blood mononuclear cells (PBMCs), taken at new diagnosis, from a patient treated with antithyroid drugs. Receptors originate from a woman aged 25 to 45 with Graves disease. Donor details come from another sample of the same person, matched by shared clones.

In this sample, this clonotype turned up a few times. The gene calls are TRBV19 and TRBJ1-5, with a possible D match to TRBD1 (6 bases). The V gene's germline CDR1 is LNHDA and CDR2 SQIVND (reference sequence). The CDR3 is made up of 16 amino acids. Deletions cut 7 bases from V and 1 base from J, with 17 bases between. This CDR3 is CASIPATGSSNQPQHF. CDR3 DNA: TGTGCCAGTATTCCCGCTACAGGGTCCAGCAATCAGCCCCAGCATTTT. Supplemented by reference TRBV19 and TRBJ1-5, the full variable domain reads DGGITQSPKYLFRKEGQNVTLSCEQNLNHDAMYWYRQDPGQGLRLIYYSQIVNDFQKGDIAEGYSVSREKKESFPLTVTSAQKNPTAFYLCASIPATGSSNQPQHFGDGTRLSIL.

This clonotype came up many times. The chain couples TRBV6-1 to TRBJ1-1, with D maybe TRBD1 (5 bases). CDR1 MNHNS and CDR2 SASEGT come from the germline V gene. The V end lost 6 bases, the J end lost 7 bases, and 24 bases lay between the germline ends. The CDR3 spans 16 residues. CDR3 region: CASSPPGRDRTNEAFF. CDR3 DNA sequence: TGTGCCAGCAGCCCCCCGGGCAGGGACCGAACAAATGAAGCTTTCTTT.

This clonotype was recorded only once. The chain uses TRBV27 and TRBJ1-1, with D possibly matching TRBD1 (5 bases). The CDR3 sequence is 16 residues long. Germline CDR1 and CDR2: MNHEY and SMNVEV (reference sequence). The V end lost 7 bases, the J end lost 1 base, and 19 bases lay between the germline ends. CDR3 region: CASKNLLTERNTEAFF. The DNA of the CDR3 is TGTGCCAGCAAAAACCTCCTGACAGAAAGGAACACTGAAGCTTTCTTT.

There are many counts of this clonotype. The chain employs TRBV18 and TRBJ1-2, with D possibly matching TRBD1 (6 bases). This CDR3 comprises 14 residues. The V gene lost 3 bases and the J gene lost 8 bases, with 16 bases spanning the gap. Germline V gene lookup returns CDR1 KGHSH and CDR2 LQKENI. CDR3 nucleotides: TGTGCCAGCTCACCTCTCAGAGGGGGTGAGGGCTACACCTTC. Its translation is CASSPLRGGEGYTF.

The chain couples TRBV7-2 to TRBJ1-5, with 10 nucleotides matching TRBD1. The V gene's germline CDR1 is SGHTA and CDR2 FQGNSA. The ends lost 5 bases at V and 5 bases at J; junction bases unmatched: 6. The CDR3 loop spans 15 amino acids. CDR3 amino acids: CASSLKTGGHQPQHF. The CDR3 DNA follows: TGTGCCAGCAGCCTTAAGACAGGGGGCCATCAGCCCCAGCATTTT.

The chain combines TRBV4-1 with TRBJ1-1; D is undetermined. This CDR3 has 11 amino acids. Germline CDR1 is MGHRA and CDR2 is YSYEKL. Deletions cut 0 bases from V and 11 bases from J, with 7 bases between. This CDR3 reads CASSQDSRAFF. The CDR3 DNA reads TGCGCCAGCAGCCAAGATAGTCGTGCTTTCTTT.

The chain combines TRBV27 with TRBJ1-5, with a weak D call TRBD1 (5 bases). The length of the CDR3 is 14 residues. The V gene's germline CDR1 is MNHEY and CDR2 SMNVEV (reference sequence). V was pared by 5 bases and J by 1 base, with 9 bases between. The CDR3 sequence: CASSEEGSNQPQHF. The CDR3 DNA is TGTGCCAGCAGTGAGGAGGGGAGCAATCAGCCCCAGCATTTT.

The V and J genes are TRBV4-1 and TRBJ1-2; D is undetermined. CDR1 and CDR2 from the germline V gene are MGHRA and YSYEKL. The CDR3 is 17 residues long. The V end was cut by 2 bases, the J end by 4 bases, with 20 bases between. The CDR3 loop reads CASSQPLKVQAAYGYTF. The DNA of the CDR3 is TGCGCCAGCAGCCAACCCCTCAAAGTCCAGGCGGCCTATGGCTACACCTTC.

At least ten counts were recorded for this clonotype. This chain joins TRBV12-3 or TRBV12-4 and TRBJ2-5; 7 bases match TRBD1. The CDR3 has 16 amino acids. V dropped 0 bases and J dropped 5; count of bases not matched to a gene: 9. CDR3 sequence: CASSLARTGGGETQYF. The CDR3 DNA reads TGTGCCAGCAGTTTAGCGAGGACAGGAGGTGGTGAGACCCAGTACTTC.

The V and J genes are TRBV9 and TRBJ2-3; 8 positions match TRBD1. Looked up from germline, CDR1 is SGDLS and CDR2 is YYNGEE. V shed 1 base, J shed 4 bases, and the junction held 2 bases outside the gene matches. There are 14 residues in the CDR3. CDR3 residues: CASSVSQGADTQYF. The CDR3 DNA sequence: TGTGCCAGCAGCGTATCACAGGGGGCAGATACGCAGTATTTT. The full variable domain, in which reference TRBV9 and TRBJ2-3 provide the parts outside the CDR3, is DSGVTQTPKHLITATGQRVTLRCSPRSGDLSVYWYQQSLDQGLQFLIQYYNGEERAKGNILERFSAQQFPDLHSELNLSSLELGDSALYFCASSVSQGADTQYFGPGTRLTVL.

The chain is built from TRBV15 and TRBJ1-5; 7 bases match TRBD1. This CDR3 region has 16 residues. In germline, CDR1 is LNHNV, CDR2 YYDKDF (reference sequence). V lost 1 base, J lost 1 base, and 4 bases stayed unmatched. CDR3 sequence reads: CATSRAGGESNQPQHF. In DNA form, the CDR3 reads TGTGCCACCAGCAGAGCAGGGGGGGAGAGCAATCAGCCCCAGCATTTT.

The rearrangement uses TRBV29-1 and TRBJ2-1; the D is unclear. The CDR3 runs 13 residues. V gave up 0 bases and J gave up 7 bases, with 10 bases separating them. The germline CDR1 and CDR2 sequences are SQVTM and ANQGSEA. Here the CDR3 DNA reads TGCAGCGTTGAAGAGGGAAGGGTAAATGAGCAGTTCTTC. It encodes CSVEEGRVNEQFF.

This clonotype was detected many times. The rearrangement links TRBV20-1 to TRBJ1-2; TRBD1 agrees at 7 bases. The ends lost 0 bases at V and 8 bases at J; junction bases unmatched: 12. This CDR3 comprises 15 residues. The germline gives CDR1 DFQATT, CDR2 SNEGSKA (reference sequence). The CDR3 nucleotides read TGCAGTGCTAGAGATCCCGCAGGGGGTTCTAGCGGCTACACCTTC. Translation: CSARDPAGGSSGYTF.